The 15 T cell receptor beta chains listed next were all sequenced from one sample in a study of control samples from healthy donors and cancer patients (dated by TCRdb to 2019 to 2021). The library was made by the immunoSEQ multiplex PCR assay. What TCRdb holds here is the immuneACCESS table cut down to in-frame rearrangements. Part of the clones is not present; checked against another copy, under half of the missing clones reflect an unresolved V gene, and the others are unexplained. This sample has about 100,000 clones in its table, and around four fifths of those were observed once. The ten most abundant clones make up 6% to 8% of the sample. The sequencing input was blood. These receptors originate from a man in his late teens or twenties in good health.

The CDR3 loop is CASSYDSHRDGETQYF. The CDR3 coding sequence is TGTGCCAGCAGTTACGACTCCCACAGGGATGGGGAGACCCAGTACTTC. This chain joins TRBV6-2 or TRBV6-3 and TRBJ2-5; D is perhaps TRBD1 (6 bases). CDR3 length: 16 residues. Deletions cut 2 bases from V and 5 bases from J, with 18 bases between. CDR1 and CDR2 from the germline V gene are MNHEY and SVGEGT.

A word on this clone: Germline and junction disagree at one end, which may indicate a read error. The chain couples TRBV2 to TRBJ2-1, with TRBD1 identical over 9 bases. Germline V gives CDR1 SNHLY, CDR2 FYNNEI. The CDR3 consists of 15 residues. The CDR3, as DNA: TGTGCCAGCAGCGAAGGACAGGGGATTCTCAATGAGCAGTTCTTC. This translates into CASSEGQGILNEQFF.

The rearrangement joins TRBV6-6 to TRBJ1-1; maybe TRBD1 (5 bases). Germline V gene data show CDR1 as MNHNY and CDR2 as SVGAGI (reference sequence). This CDR3 is built from 16 residues. V was shortened by 0 bases and J by 3 bases, with 14 bases between the two germline ends. Here the CDR3 reads CASSYSMGDPHTEAFF. DNA of the CDR3: TGTGCCAGCAGTTACTCTATGGGGGACCCACACACTGAAGCTTTCTTT.

The V and J genes are TRBV6-2 or TRBV6-3 and TRBJ2-5; D possibly corresponds to TRBD1 (6 bases). Germline V CDR1 and CDR2: MNHEY, SVGEGT. V lost 2 bases to trimming and J lost 2 bases, with 18 bases between them. The CDR3 covers 17 residues. The CDR3 is CASSYGMGAQTQETQYF. The CDR3, as DNA: TGTGCCAGCAGTTACGGTATGGGGGCGCAAACACAAGAGACCCAGTACTTC.

This rearrangement joins TRBV12-5 to TRBJ1-3; possibly TRBD1 for D (6 bases). Between the trimmed V and J ends, which lost 7 bases and 4 bases, there was a span of 11 bases. The V gene's germline CDR1 is LGHNT and CDR2 FRNRAP. The CDR3 contains 13 residues. Here the CDR3 DNA reads TGTGCTAGTGAAACAGGGTGGGGAAACACCATATATTTT. Protein product: CASETGWGNTIYF.

The rearrangement joins TRBV11-2 to TRBJ2-5; no clear D gene. The V gene's germline CDR1 is SGHAT and CDR2 FQNNGV. The CDR3 loop spans 12 amino acids. V gave up 5 bases and J gave up 5 bases, with 9 bases separating them. The CDR3 sequence is CASSPTRETQYF. The DNA of the CDR3 is TGTGCCAGCAGCCCAACCAGGGAGACCCAGTACTTC.

V usage is TRBV5-6 and J usage is TRBJ1-2; a weak D match, TRBD1 (5 bases). This CDR3 has 15 residues. CDR1 is SGHDT and CDR2 is YYEEEE in the germline V gene. Trimming shortened V by 4 bases and J by 4 bases, and 17 bases separated the two germline ends. CDR3 protein: CASSPEQGRGYGYTF. The CDR3 DNA reads as TGTGCCAGCAGCCCTGAGCAGGGAAGGGGCTATGGCTACACCTTC.

The chain is built from TRBV21-1 and TRBJ2-3; TRBD2 is the table's D call, not checked against the DNA. TRBV21-1 is designated a pseudogene. The CDR3 has 15 amino acids. This CDR3 reads CATKRTARGADTQYF. CDR3 nucleotide sequence: TGTGCCACCAAGAGGACAGCCCGGGGGGCAGATACGCAGTATTTT.

This clone was recorded once. The rearrangement uses TRBV7-8 and TRBJ2-3; a possible D gene is TRBD1 (5 bases). The germline V gene has CDR1 SGHVS and CDR2 FQNEAQ. Deletions cut 4 bases from V and 6 bases from J, with 11 bases between. The CDR3 has 13 residues. The CDR3 region is CASSSGLLDTQYF. The CDR3 DNA is TGTGCCAGCAGCTCAGGGCTCCTGGATACGCAGTATTTT.

The chain combines TRBV13 with TRBJ1-3; 8 nucleotides agree with TRBD1. This CDR3 has 17 amino acids. Germline values: CDR1 PRHDT, CDR2 FYEKMQ (reference sequence). J was trimmed by 0 bases and V by 5 bases; bases with no gene match: 9. The CDR3 nucleotides are TGTGCCAGCAGCCTTGGACAGGGAAGCTTCTCTGGAAACACCATATATTTT. Protein sequence: CASSLGQGSFSGNTIYF.

The genes are TRBV5-8 and TRBJ1-2; D unresolved. This CDR3 has 17 amino acids. Germline assignment: CDR1 SGHTS and CDR2 YDEGEE. Trimming shortened V by 1 base and J by 0 bases, and 16 bases separated the two germline ends. This CDR3 is CASSLTPPRLTNYGYTF. The CDR3 nucleotides are TGTGCCAGCAGCTTGACGCCCCCCCGACTGACTAACTATGGCTACACCTTC.

The chain links TRBV2 to TRBJ2-2; a possible D gene is TRBD1 (9 bases). This CDR3 has 15 amino acids. V was trimmed by 5 bases and J by 5 bases, leaving 15 bases between them. CDR1 and CDR2 from the germline V gene are SNHLY and FYNNEI. The CDR3 DNA is TGTGCCAGCAGTTTTAGCGGGACAGGGACCGGGGAGCTGTTTTTT. This codes for CASSFSGTGTGELFF.

V and J are TRBV7-2 and TRBJ1-2; D unresolved. The V gene's germline CDR1 is SGHTA and CDR2 FQGNSA. V was trimmed by 5 bases and J by 8 bases, leaving 18 bases between them. The CDR3 runs to 14 residues. The CDR3 nucleotides are TGTGCCAGCAGCCCTTTAACGGAAGCTATCGGCTACACCTTC. This gives the protein CASSPLTEAIGYTF.

V usage is TRBV25-1 and J usage is TRBJ1-4; 8 positions match TRBD1. The CDR3 contains 15 residues. Germline CDR1 MGHDK, CDR2 SYGVNS. Trimming at V came to 6 bases and at J to 8 bases, leaving 11 bases not matched to a gene. CDR3 in amino acids: CASSRQTGGGEKLFF. The DNA of the CDR3 is TGTGCCAGCAGCCGACAAACAGGGGGGGGAGAAAAACTGTTTTTT.

J is TRBJ1-2 and V is TRBV19; TRBD1 matches 8 bases. The CDR3 extends over 15 amino acids. V shed 0 bases and J 3 bases; nucleotides not matched to a gene: 3. Germline loops: CDR1 LNHDA, CDR2 SQIVND (reference sequence). The CDR3 loop reads CASSIDQDRDYGYTF. Here the CDR3 DNA reads TGTGCCAGTAGTATAGACCAGGACAGGGACTATGGCTACACCTTC.